Given below is one T cell receptor (beta chain) in context. Antigen specificity is unknown. Mismatch with germline at one junction end may stem from a read error. The sample is drawn from a study of type 1 and type 2 diabetes patients. Study results and limitations: Some T1D-only expanded clones might appear in more T2D or control samples.

The PCR template was genomic DNA. The TCR beta CDR3 region was amplified using 30 forward and 13 reverse primers. TCRdb recomputed calls from the multiplex PCR reads with MiXCR, one row per CDR3 protein. The sample includes about 250,000 distinct CDR3 sequences, around 47% of them seen just once. CDR3 length: 15 amino acids. Germline assignment: CDR1 SGHRS and CDR2 YFSETQ. What was sequenced was peripheral blood mononuclear cells (PBMCs). The rearrangement joins TRBV5-1 to TRBJ2-7, with TRBD1 matching over 8 bases. This TCR was sampled from a man aged 18 to 35 with type 2 diabetes. CDR3 bases: TGTGCCAGCAGCGCCTACAGGGGGGCCTCCTACGAGCAGTACTTC. Translated, it gives CASSAYRGASYEQYF.